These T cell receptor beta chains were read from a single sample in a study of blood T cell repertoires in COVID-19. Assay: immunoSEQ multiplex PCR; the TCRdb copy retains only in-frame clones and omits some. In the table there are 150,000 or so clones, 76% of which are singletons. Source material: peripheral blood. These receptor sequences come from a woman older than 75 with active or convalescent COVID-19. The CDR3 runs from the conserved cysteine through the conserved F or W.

CDR3: CASSETGLAADIQYF
V: TRBV2
J: TRBJ2-4

CDR3: CASKPGTGGETQYF
V: TRBV2
J: TRBJ2-5

CDR3: CASSSMTGSGYGYTF
V: TRBV27
J: TRBJ1-2

CDR3: CASSQRWTVNTEAFF
V: TRBV14
J: TRBJ1-1

CDR3: CASSSGLSTDTQYF
V: TRBV7-2
J: TRBJ2-3

CDR3: CASSPIAGGHETQYF
V: TRBV5-4
J: TRBJ2-5

CDR3: CATHRGVRETQYF
V: TRBV6-5
J: TRBJ2-5

CDR3: CASTDRSHQPQHF
V: TRBV19
J: TRBJ1-5

CDR3: CASSSRDRGRGTGELFF
V: TRBV7-3
J: TRBJ2-2

CDR3: CASSLVSQGSNQPQHF
V: TRBV7-2
J: TRBJ1-5

CDR3: CASSRDRAYEQYF
V: TRBV7-3
J: TRBJ2-7

CDR3: CASSQGGNTGELFF
V: TRBV7-6
J: TRBJ2-2

CDR3: CASSSAGTGNAEAFF
V: TRBV28
J: TRBJ1-1

CDR3: CASSIRRGLETQYF
V: TRBV19
J: TRBJ2-5

CDR3: CASSSWTSGNEQFF
V: TRBV7-2
J: TRBJ2-1

CDR3: CASVQPGQGSGYTF
V: TRBV19
J: TRBJ1-2

CDR3: CASSLESQGNYGYTF
V: TRBV7-9
J: TRBJ1-2

CDR3: CASSQGQNMNTEAFF
V: TRBV4-3
J: TRBJ1-1

CDR3: CASSPHKMGRKMNTEAFF
V: TRBV7-8
J: TRBJ1-1

CDR3: CASSLLVQGGNQPQHF
V: TRBV28
J: TRBJ1-5

CDR3: CASQLISGGTTDTQYF
V: TRBV5-1
J: TRBJ2-3

CDR3: CASSQVLAGNTGELFF
V: TRBV4-3
J: TRBJ2-2

CDR3: CASSNLPGQGGAGELFF
V: TRBV7-6
J: TRBJ2-2

CDR3: CASSQETMGNYGYTF
V: TRBV3-1/TRBV3-2
J: TRBJ1-2

CDR3: CASRDLGGGGTEAFF
V: TRBV6-5
J: TRBJ1-1

CDR3: CASSFPRGRYTEAFF
V: TRBV28
J: TRBJ1-1

CDR3: CASSTQQGGDSPLHF
V: TRBV2
J: TRBJ1-6

CDR3: CASSQVIGVDYEQYF
V: TRBV4-1
J: TRBJ2-7

CDR3: CASSPGTGRDQPQHF
V: TRBV18
J: TRBJ1-5

CDR3: CAWSTHLGESQPQHF
V: TRBV30
J: TRBJ1-5

CDR3: CASSFGGTSGYEQYF
V: TRBV28
J: TRBJ2-7

CDR3: CASSERGTGSTDTQYF
V: TRBV6-1
J: TRBJ2-3

CDR3: CASSPSYSGGWSLTGELFF
V: TRBV9
J: TRBJ2-2

CDR3: CASRTSTEAFF
V: TRBV27
J: TRBJ1-1

CDR3: CSAGQGDEKLFF
V: TRBV29-1
J: TRBJ1-4

CDR3: CASSEGESSYNEQFF
V: TRBV6-4
J: TRBJ2-1

CDR3: CASRPGQGVEQFF
V: TRBV12-3/TRBV12-4
J: TRBJ2-1

CDR3: CAWRAGAGNTIYF
V: TRBV30
J: TRBJ1-3

CDR3: CASSPLRTPGNTIYF
V: TRBV11-2
J: TRBJ1-3

CDR3: CASSNCRANEKLFF
V: TRBV21-1
J: TRBJ1-4

CDR3: CASSPTGRTGQYF
V: TRBV7-3
J: TRBJ2-7

CDR3: CASRPGTGKFNYGYTF
V: TRBV7-8
J: TRBJ1-2

CDR3: CASSQGAATEAFF
V: TRBV3-1/TRBV3-2
J: TRBJ1-1

CDR3: CASSLTGDSNQPQHF
V: TRBV5-1
J: TRBJ1-5

CDR3: CASSQQKYSGYTF
V: TRBV4-1
J: TRBJ1-2

CDR3: CASRKNRDRGQSPLHF
V: TRBV2
J: TRBJ1-6

CDR3: CASSLELAGALNTGELFF
V: TRBV7-8
J: TRBJ2-2

CDR3: CASSLRWRQGGETQYF
V: TRBV13
J: TRBJ2-5

CDR3: CATSRDQGARGGEQFF
V: TRBV15
J: TRBJ2-1

CDR3: CASSRDRIGADTQYF
V: TRBV4-3
J: TRBJ2-3

CDR3: CASSGGTGQGANEQFF
V: TRBV5-1
J: TRBJ2-1

CDR3: CASSPEKTAYTGELFF
V: TRBV27
J: TRBJ2-2

CDR3: CASRDRVGTGELFF
V: TRBV2
J: TRBJ2-2

CDR3: CASSPPSSYNEQFF
V: TRBV18
J: TRBJ2-1

CDR3: CASSKGGIQYF
V: TRBV21-1
J: TRBJ2-4

CDR3: CASTAQATNTEAFF
V: TRBV6-6
J: TRBJ1-1

CDR3: CASSKSTGELFF
V: TRBV12-3/TRBV12-4
J: TRBJ2-2

CDR3: CATGVRQPQHF
V: TRBV6-5
J: TRBJ1-5

CDR3: CASSLGGTLNYGYTF
V: TRBV7-2
J: TRBJ1-2